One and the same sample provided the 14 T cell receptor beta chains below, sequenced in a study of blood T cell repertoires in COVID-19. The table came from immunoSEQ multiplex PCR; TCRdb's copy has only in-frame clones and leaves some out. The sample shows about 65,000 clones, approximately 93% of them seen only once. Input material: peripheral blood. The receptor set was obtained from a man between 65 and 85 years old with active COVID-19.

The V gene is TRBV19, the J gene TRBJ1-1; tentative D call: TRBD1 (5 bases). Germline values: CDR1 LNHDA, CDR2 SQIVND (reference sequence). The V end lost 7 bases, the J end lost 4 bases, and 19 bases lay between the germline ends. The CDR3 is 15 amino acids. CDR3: CASTQWSGGSTEAFF. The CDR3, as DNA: TGTGCCAGTACCCAATGGTCGGGGGGAAGCACTGAAGCTTTCTTT.

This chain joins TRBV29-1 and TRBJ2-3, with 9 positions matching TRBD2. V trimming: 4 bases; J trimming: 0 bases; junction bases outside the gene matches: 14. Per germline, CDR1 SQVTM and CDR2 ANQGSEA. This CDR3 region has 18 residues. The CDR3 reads CSVVGGLAGSGSTDTQYF. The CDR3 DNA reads TGCAGCGTTGTGGGAGGGCTAGCGGGGTCCGGGAGCACAGATACGCAGTATTTT.

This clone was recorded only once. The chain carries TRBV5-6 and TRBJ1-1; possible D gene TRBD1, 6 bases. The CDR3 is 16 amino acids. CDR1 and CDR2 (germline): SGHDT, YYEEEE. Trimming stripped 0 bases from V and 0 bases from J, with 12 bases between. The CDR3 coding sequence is TGTGCCAGCAGCTTGGCCGGACAGCTAGTGAACACTGAAGCTTTCTTT. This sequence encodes CASSLAGQLVNTEAFF.

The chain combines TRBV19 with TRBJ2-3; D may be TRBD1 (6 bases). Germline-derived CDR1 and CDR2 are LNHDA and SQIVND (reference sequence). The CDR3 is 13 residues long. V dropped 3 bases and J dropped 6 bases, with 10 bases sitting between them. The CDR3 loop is CASSITGWDTQYF. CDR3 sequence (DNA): TGTGCCAGTAGTATCACAGGGTGGGATACGCAGTATTTT.

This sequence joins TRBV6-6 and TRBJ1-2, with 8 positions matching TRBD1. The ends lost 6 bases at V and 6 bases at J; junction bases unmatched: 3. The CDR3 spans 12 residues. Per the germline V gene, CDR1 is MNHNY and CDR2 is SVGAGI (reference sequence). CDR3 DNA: TGTGCCAGCAGATTGACAGGGGATGGCTACACCTTC. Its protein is CASRLTGDGYTF.

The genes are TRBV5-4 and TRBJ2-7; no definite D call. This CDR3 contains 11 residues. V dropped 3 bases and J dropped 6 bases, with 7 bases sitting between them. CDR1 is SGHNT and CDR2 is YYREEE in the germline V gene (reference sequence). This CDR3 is CASSSSSEQYF. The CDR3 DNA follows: TGTGCCAGCAGCTCGAGTTCCGAGCAGTACTTC.

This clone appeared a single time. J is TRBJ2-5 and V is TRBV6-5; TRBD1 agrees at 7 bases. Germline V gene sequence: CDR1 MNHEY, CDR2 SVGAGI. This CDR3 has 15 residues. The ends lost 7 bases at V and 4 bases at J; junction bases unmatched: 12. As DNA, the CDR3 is TGTGCCAGCATCTTAGGACAGGCTGGGGCAGAGACCCAGTACTTC. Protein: CASILGQAGAETQYF.

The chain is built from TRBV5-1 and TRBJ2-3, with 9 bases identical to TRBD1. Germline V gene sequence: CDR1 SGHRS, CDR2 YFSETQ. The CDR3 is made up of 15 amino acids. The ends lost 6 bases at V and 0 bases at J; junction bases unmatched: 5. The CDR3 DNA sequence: TGCGCCAGCACAACAGGGGGCGAGAGCACAGATACGCAGTATTTT. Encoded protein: CASTTGGESTDTQYF. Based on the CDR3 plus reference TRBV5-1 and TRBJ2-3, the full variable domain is KAGVTQTPRYLIKTRGQQVTLSCSPISGHRSVSWYQQTPGQGLQFLFEYFSETQRNKGNFPGRFSGRQFSNSRSEMNVSTLELGDSALYLCASTTGGESTDTQYFGPGTRLTVL.

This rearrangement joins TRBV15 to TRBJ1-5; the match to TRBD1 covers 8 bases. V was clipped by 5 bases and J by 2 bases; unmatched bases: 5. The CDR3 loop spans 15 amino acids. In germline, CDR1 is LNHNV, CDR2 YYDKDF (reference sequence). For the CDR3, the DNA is TGTGCCACCAGCCGGGACAGGTTTGGCAATCAGCCCCAGCATTTT. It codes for CATSRDRFGNQPQHF.

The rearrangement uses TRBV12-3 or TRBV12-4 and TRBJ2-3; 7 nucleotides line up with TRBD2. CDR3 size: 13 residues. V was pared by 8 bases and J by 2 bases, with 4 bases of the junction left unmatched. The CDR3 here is CASRLAPTDTQYF. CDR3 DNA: TGTGCCAGCCGACTAGCTCCCACAGATACGCAGTATTTT.

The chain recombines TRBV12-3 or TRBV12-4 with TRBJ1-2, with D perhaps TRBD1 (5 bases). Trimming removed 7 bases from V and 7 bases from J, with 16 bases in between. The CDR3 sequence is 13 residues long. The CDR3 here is CASTAGPQGGYTF. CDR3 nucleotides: TGTGCCAGCACTGCGGGGCCGCAAGGTGGCTACACCTTC.

The CDR3 region is CASSDLQGASGYTF. The CDR3 nucleotides are TGTGCCAGCAGTGATCTTCAGGGGGCCTCTGGCTACACCTTC. The chain uses TRBV6-1 and TRBJ1-2; 8 bases match TRBD1. Trimming took 3 bases from V and 7 from J; bases not matched to a gene: 7. This CDR3 spans 14 amino acids. In germline, CDR1 is MNHNS, CDR2 SASEGT.

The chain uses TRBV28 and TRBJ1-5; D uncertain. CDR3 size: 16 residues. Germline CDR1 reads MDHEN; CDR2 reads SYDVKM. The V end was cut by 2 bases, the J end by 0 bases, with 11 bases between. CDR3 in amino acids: CASSLGRLYSNQPQHF. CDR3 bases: TGTGCCAGCAGTTTAGGCCGTTTATATAGCAATCAGCCCCAGCATTTT.

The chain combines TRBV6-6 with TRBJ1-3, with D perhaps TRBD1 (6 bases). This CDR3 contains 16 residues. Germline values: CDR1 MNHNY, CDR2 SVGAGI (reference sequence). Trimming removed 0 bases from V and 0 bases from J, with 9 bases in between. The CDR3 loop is CASSYSQGISGNTIYF. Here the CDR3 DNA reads TGTGCCAGCAGTTACTCGCAGGGGATCTCTGGAAACACCATATATTTT.